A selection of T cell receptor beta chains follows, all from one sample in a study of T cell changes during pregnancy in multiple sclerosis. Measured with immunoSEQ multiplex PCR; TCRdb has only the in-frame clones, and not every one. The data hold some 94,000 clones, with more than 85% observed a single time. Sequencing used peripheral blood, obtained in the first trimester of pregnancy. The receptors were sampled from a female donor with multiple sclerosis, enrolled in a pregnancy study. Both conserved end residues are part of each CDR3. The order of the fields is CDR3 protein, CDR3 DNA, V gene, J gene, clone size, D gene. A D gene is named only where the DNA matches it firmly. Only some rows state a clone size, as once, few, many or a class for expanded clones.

CDR3aa: CASSPIPQAEQETQYF
CDR3nt: TGTGCCAGCTCACCAATACCTCAGGCCGAACAAGAGACCCAGTACTTC
v_gene: TRBV18
j_gene: TRBJ2-5
abundance: -
d_gene: -

CDR3aa: CASRLAGGGRNEQFF
CDR3nt: TGTGCCAGCAGACTAGCGGGAGGTGGGCGGAATGAGCAGTTCTTC
v_gene: TRBV28
j_gene: TRBJ2-1
abundance: -
d_gene: TRBD2

CDR3aa: CASSDKGRVAEAFF
CDR3nt: TGTGCCAGTAGTGACAAAGGGAGGGTCGCTGAAGCTTTCTTT
v_gene: TRBV19
j_gene: TRBJ1-1
abundance: -
d_gene: -

CDR3aa: CAWSSRQGVGSPLHF
CDR3nt: TGTGCCTGGAGTTCCAGACAGGGGGTGGGTTCACCCCTCCACTTT
v_gene: TRBV30
j_gene: TRBJ1-6
abundance: -
d_gene: TRBD1

CDR3aa: CASSEYYLVGGSVENTIYF
CDR3nt: TGTGCCAGCAGTGAATATTATTTGGTGGGGGGTAGTGTGGAAAACACCATATATTTT
v_gene: TRBV2
j_gene: TRBJ1-3
abundance: -
d_gene: -

CDR3aa: CASSITGIPTDTQYF
CDR3nt: TGTGCCAGTAGTATTACAGGGATCCCCACAGATACGCAGTATTTT
v_gene: TRBV19
j_gene: TRBJ2-3
abundance: -
d_gene: -

CDR3aa: CASSEAGGLREKLFF
CDR3nt: TGTGCCAGCAGTGAAGCGGGGGGGCTTAGGGAAAAACTGTTTTTT
v_gene: TRBV6-1
j_gene: TRBJ1-4
abundance: -
d_gene: -

CDR3aa: CASSLEPAPAGLTGELFF
CDR3nt: TGTGCCAGCAGCTTGGAACCTGCCCCCGCTGGACTTACCGGGGAGCTGTTTTTT
v_gene: TRBV5-6
j_gene: TRBJ2-2
abundance: -
d_gene: -

CDR3aa: CASSPQGQGGDEQYF
CDR3nt: TGTGCCAGCTCACCGCAGGGACAGGGAGGCGACGAGCAGTACTTC
v_gene: TRBV18
j_gene: TRBJ2-7
abundance: -
d_gene: TRBD1

CDR3aa: CASSYDFRGNTEAFF
CDR3nt: TGTGCCAGCAGTTACGATTTCCGGGGGAACACTGAAGCTTTCTTT
v_gene: TRBV6-5
j_gene: TRBJ1-1
abundance: -
d_gene: -

CDR3aa: CASSSGTAYTGELFF
CDR3nt: TGTGCCAGCTCGTCAGGGACTGCTTACACCGGGGAGCTGTTTTTT
v_gene: TRBV18
j_gene: TRBJ2-2
abundance: -
d_gene: -

CDR3aa: CSATGGSYTF
CDR3nt: TGCAGTGCCACAGGGGGAAGCTACACCTTC
v_gene: TRBV20-1
j_gene: TRBJ1-2
abundance: -
d_gene: TRBD1

CDR3aa: CSVAGAAGANVLTF
CDR3nt: TGCAGCGTTGCAGGGGCCGCTGGGGCCAACGTCCTGACTTTC
v_gene: TRBV29-1
j_gene: TRBJ2-6
abundance: -
d_gene: -

CDR3aa: CASSLIQSTEAFF
CDR3nt: TGTGCCAGCAGCCTCATACAGAGCACTGAAGCTTTCTTT
v_gene: TRBV11-2
j_gene: TRBJ1-1
abundance: -
d_gene: -

CDR3aa: CASSLPTGLNEQFF
CDR3nt: TGTGCCAGCAGTCTCCCGACAGGGCTCAATGAGCAGTTCTTC
v_gene: TRBV6-6
j_gene: TRBJ2-1
abundance: -
d_gene: TRBD1

CDR3aa: CASSPPGLAGTSGANVLTF
CDR3nt: TGTGCCAGCTCACCACCGGGACTAGCGGGAACCTCTGGGGCCAACGTCCTGACTTTC
v_gene: TRBV18
j_gene: TRBJ2-6
abundance: -
d_gene: TRBD2

CDR3aa: CASSQSGSSSYNEQFF
CDR3nt: TGCGCCAGCAGCCAGAGCGGGTCGAGCTCCTACAATGAGCAGTTCTTC
v_gene: TRBV4-1
j_gene: TRBJ2-1
abundance: -
d_gene: -

CDR3aa: CASSLAGQGGRETQYF
CDR3nt: TGTGCCAGCAGCTTGGCCGGCCAGGGGGGACGAGAGACCCAGTACTTC
v_gene: TRBV5-4
j_gene: TRBJ2-5
abundance: -
d_gene: -

CDR3aa: CASSPRTGGYGYTF
CDR3nt: TGTGCCAGCAGTCCCCGGACAGGGGGCTATGGCTACACCTTC
v_gene: TRBV2
j_gene: TRBJ1-2
abundance: -
d_gene: TRBD1

CDR3aa: CASSAGVHQPQHF
CDR3nt: TGTGCCAGCAGTGCTGGAGTTCATCAGCCCCAGCATTTT
v_gene: TRBV27
j_gene: TRBJ1-5
abundance: -
d_gene: -

CDR3aa: CASSQQGGQETQYF
CDR3nt: TGCGCCAGCAGCCAGCAAGGCGGTCAAGAGACCCAGTACTTC
v_gene: TRBV5-1
j_gene: TRBJ2-5
abundance: -
d_gene: -

CDR3aa: CASSVSPHYGYTF
CDR3nt: TGTGCCAGCAGTGTGTCCCCTCACTATGGCTACACCTTC
v_gene: TRBV6-1
j_gene: TRBJ1-2
abundance: once
d_gene: -

CDR3aa: CASSIQGTYNEQFF
CDR3nt: TGTGCCAGTAGTATCCAGGGAACCTACAATGAGCAGTTCTTC
v_gene: TRBV19
j_gene: TRBJ2-1
abundance: once
d_gene: -

CDR3aa: CASSLRGRNYGYTF
CDR3nt: TGTGCCAGCAGTTTAAGGGGGCGAAACTATGGCTACACCTTC
v_gene: TRBV27
j_gene: TRBJ1-2
abundance: once
d_gene: TRBD1

CDR3aa: CAWRGRASQGTQYF
CDR3nt: TGTGCCTGGAGGGGTAGGGCCTCGCAGGGTACGCAGTATTTT
v_gene: TRBV30
j_gene: TRBJ2-3
abundance: -
d_gene: -

CDR3aa: CASPNYKGEDTQYF
CDR3nt: TGTGCCAGCCCTAATTATAAGGGGGAAGATACGCAGTATTTT
v_gene: TRBV14
j_gene: TRBJ2-3
abundance: -
d_gene: -

CDR3aa: CASSLGAMGTEAFF
CDR3nt: TGTGCCAGCAGCTTGGGGGCGATGGGCACTGAAGCTTTCTTT
v_gene: TRBV5-4
j_gene: TRBJ1-1
abundance: -
d_gene: -

CDR3aa: CATSRDRRGYGYTF
CDR3nt: TGTGCCACCAGCAGAGATCGAAGAGGGTATGGCTACACCTTC
v_gene: TRBV15
j_gene: TRBJ1-2
abundance: once
d_gene: -

CDR3aa: CSVTHTHEQFF
CDR3nt: TGCAGCGTGACACATACCCATGAGCAGTTCTTC
v_gene: TRBV29-1
j_gene: TRBJ2-1
abundance: once
d_gene: -

CDR3aa: CASSAGRGDHEQFF
CDR3nt: TGTGCCAGCAGCGCCGGAAGGGGCGACCATGAGCAGTTCTTC
v_gene: TRBV7-7
j_gene: TRBJ2-1
abundance: -
d_gene: -

CDR3aa: CASSVDGGANTEAFF
CDR3nt: TGTGCCAGCAGCGTAGACGGGGGGGCGAACACTGAAGCTTTCTTT
v_gene: TRBV9
j_gene: TRBJ1-1
abundance: -
d_gene: -

CDR3aa: CASSPRRDYNEQFF
CDR3nt: TGTGCCAGCTCACCCAGACGGGATTACAATGAGCAGTTCTTC
v_gene: TRBV18
j_gene: TRBJ2-1
abundance: -
d_gene: -

CDR3aa: CASSLRGQGMGGYTF
CDR3nt: TGTGCCAGCAGCTTAAGAGGACAGGGTATGGGGGGCTACACCTTC
v_gene: TRBV7-2
j_gene: TRBJ1-2
abundance: -
d_gene: TRBD1

CDR3aa: CASSNRGAGGDTQYF
CDR3nt: TGTGCCAGCAGTAACAGAGGGGCGGGAGGTGATACGCAGTATTTT
v_gene: TRBV7-2
j_gene: TRBJ2-3
abundance: -
d_gene: TRBD2

CDR3aa: CASSRAGQGIFGYTF
CDR3nt: TGTGCCAGCAGTCGGGCGGGACAGGGAATTTTTGGCTACACCTTC
v_gene: TRBV27
j_gene: TRBJ1-2
abundance: -
d_gene: TRBD1

CDR3aa: CASSPWDRGNDGANVLTF
CDR3nt: TGTGCCAGCAGTCCCTGGGACAGGGGGAATGATGGGGCCAACGTCCTGACTTTC
v_gene: TRBV28
j_gene: TRBJ2-6
abundance: -
d_gene: TRBD1

CDR3aa: CAWSRTSRSSYNEQFF
CDR3nt: TGTGCCTGGAGCAGGACTAGCCGGAGCTCCTACAATGAGCAGTTCTTC
v_gene: TRBV30
j_gene: TRBJ2-1
abundance: -
d_gene: TRBD2

CDR3aa: CASSEWTGSDTQYF
CDR3nt: TGTGCCAGCAGTGAATGGACAGGGAGCGATACGCAGTATTTT
v_gene: TRBV6-1
j_gene: TRBJ2-3
abundance: -
d_gene: TRBD1

CDR3aa: CASSQTGANYGYTF
CDR3nt: TGTGCCAGCAGCCAAACAGGAGCAAACTATGGCTACACCTTC
v_gene: TRBV7-9
j_gene: TRBJ1-2
abundance: -
d_gene: -

CDR3aa: CASSSGTGGVDQPQHF
CDR3nt: TGTGCCAGCAGCTCCGGGACAGGGGGCGTCGATCAGCCCCAGCATTTT
v_gene: TRBV5-8
j_gene: TRBJ1-5
abundance: -
d_gene: TRBD1

CDR3aa: CASSPGAQWTEAFF
CDR3nt: TGCGCCAGCAGCCCAGGGGCCCAATGGACTGAAGCTTTCTTT
v_gene: TRBV5-1
j_gene: TRBJ1-1
abundance: -
d_gene: -

CDR3aa: CASSLDGGRVEDTQYF
CDR3nt: TGTGCCAGCAGCTTAGACGGGGGGCGAGTTGAAGATACGCAGTATTTT
v_gene: TRBV11-3
j_gene: TRBJ2-3
abundance: once
d_gene: -

CDR3aa: CASSSRAGSGTDTQYF
CDR3nt: TGCGCCAGCAGCTCTCGTGCAGGGTCAGGCACAGATACGCAGTATTTT
v_gene: TRBV5-1
j_gene: TRBJ2-3
abundance: -
d_gene: -

CDR3aa: CSVAGGWETQYF
CDR3nt: TGCAGCGTTGCCGGGGGGTGGGAGACCCAGTACTTC
v_gene: TRBV29-1
j_gene: TRBJ2-5
abundance: -
d_gene: TRBD2

CDR3aa: CASSLQGGGYEQYF
CDR3nt: TGTGCCAGCAGCCTACAGGGAGGGGGGTACGAGCAGTACTTC
v_gene: TRBV5-4
j_gene: TRBJ2-7
abundance: few
d_gene: -

CDR3aa: CASSAPMERESSEQFF
CDR3nt: TGTGCCAGCAGCGCCCCGATGGAGCGGGAGAGTAGTGAGCAGTTCTTC
v_gene: TRBV9
j_gene: TRBJ2-1
abundance: -
d_gene: TRBD2

CDR3aa: CASSDPTYAVYNEQFF
CDR3nt: TGCGCCAGCAGCGACCCGACGTATGCGGTCTACAATGAGCAGTTCTTC
v_gene: TRBV4-1
j_gene: TRBJ2-1
abundance: -
d_gene: -

CDR3aa: CAWSLRLAGHEQYF
CDR3nt: TGTGCCTGGAGTTTGAGACTAGCGGGACACGAGCAGTACTTC
v_gene: TRBV30
j_gene: TRBJ2-7
abundance: once
d_gene: TRBD2

CDR3aa: CASSTRGGDYEQYF
CDR3nt: TGTGCCAGTAGTACTCGGGGGGGGGACTACGAGCAGTACTTC
v_gene: TRBV19
j_gene: TRBJ2-7
abundance: -
d_gene: TRBD2

CDR3aa: CASSLALGQGENYEQYF
CDR3nt: TGCGCCAGCAGCTTGGCCCTGGGACAGGGAGAGAACTACGAGCAGTACTTC
v_gene: TRBV5-1
j_gene: TRBJ2-7
abundance: -
d_gene: TRBD1

CDR3aa: CASSEIKGVRGQETQYF
CDR3nt: TGTGCCAGCAGTGAAATCAAGGGGGTCAGGGGCCAAGAGACCCAGTACTTC
v_gene: TRBV2
j_gene: TRBJ2-5
abundance: -
d_gene: -

CDR3aa: CASSPGVGDYGYTF
CDR3nt: TGTGCCAGCAGCCCAGGGGTCGGGGACTATGGCTACACCTTC
v_gene: TRBV11-2
j_gene: TRBJ1-2
abundance: -
d_gene: -